This TCR beta chain was recorded in a study of preoperative IRX-2 immunotherapy in early breast cancer. Treatment denoted: preoperative locoregional IRX-2 cytokine immunotherapy. Patients received preoperative, locoregional IRX-2 cytokine immunotherapy in a phase Ib study. The table came from immunoSEQ multiplex PCR; TCRdb's copy has only in-frame clones and leaves some out. The sample holds almost 35,000 clones, about 95% seen once. The CDR3 loop spans 15 amino acids. The trim removed 2 bases at V and 3 bases at J, leaving 3 bases unmatched. Germline CDR1 and CDR2: KGHSH and LQKENI. The chain has TRBV18 and TRBJ2-7, with TRBD1 matching over 11 bases. The receptor's source is a human donor with breast cancer. This material was collected from a patient treated with IRX-2 immunotherapy. CDR3 coding DNA: TGTGCCAGCTCACCAGGAGGGACAGGGGGCTACGAGCAGTACTTC. Its protein is CASSPGGTGGYEQYF. Full variable domain (missing parts from reference TRBV18 and TRBJ2-7): NAGVMQNPRHLVRRRGQEARLRCSPMKGHSHVYWYRQLPEEGLKFMVYLQKENIIDESGMPKERFSAEFPKEGPSILRIQQVVRGDSAAYFCASSPGGTGGYEQYFGPGTRLTVT.